The 27 T cell receptor beta chains in this list originate from one sample, sequenced in a study of tumor and adjacent non-tumor tissue in lung cancer. A modified ARM-PCR protocol with three rounds of nested PCR amplified TCRbeta. Each CDR3 protein gets one entry after TCRdb re-called the multiplex PCR reads with MiXCR. This sample has 78,000 or so distinct CDR3 sequences, with roughly 80% found just once. This sample's RNA came from whole unsorted tissue. The sample consisted of lung tumor tissue. The receptors derive from a woman between 45 and 60 years old with non-small cell lung cancer.

About this clonotype itself: Because the CDR3 is missing its conserved closing phenylalanine or tryptophan, this is likely a read error. The chain employs TRBV28 and TRBJ2-2, with 9 bases aligning to TRBD1. The CDR3 sequence is 14 residues long. Germline CDR1 reads MDHEN; CDR2 reads SYDVKM. CDR3 loop: CVTNRGLNTGELFS. CDR3 sequence (DNA): TGTGTCACCAACAGGGGGCTGAACACCGGGGAGCTGTTTTCT.

As for this clonotype: A read error may account for a junction end that differs from germline. The chain employs TRBV4-1 and TRBJ2-4; perhaps D is TRBD1 or TRBD2 (5 bases each). This CDR3 is built from 17 residues. Per the germline V gene, CDR1 is MGHRA and CDR2 is YSYEKL. The CDR3 bases are TGCGCTAGCAGCCAATTGCCCAGAGACAGCCAAGCGGACATTAAGTACTTC. Residues: CASSQLPRDSQADIKYF.

With respect to this clonotype: A read error is possible here, since a much larger clone lies one base away. This chain uses TRBV4-1 with TRBJ1-5, with D uncertain. Trimming removed 4 bases at V and 6 bases at J, with 16 bases between. The CDR3 has 15 amino acids. Germline V gives CDR1 MGHRA, CDR2 YSYEKL. The CDR3 bases are TGCGCCAGCAGCCCCGGGGATAGTCCTGGTCAGCCCCAGCATTTT. Encoded protein: CASSPGDSPGQPQHF.

Points on this clonotype: The conserved final phenylalanine or tryptophan is absent from the CDR3, which likely points to a read error. The rearrangement uses TRBV29-1 and TRBJ2-3; no clear D gene. CDR3 size: 12 residues. The germline V gene has CDR1 SQVTM and CDR2 ANQGSEA. The CDR3 loop reads CGVETSTDTQYY. The CDR3 DNA follows: TGCGGCGTTGAGACTAGCACAGATACGCAGTATTAT.

With regard to this clonotype: A junction end diverges from the germline sequence, so it may reflect a read error. This chain joins TRBV29-1 and TRBJ2-4; D ambiguous. Germline-derived CDR1 and CDR2 are SQVTM and ANQGSEA. The CDR3 runs 15 residues. The CDR3 protein is CSVLLALGFVNIHYF. For the CDR3, the DNA is TGCAGCGTGCTGCTGGCGTTGGGGTTTGTTAACATTCACTACTTC.

The rearrangement joins TRBV28 to TRBJ1-1; 8 nucleotides match TRBD1. The CDR3 totals 15 residues. CDR1 is MDHEN and CDR2 is SYDVKM in the germline V gene. Trimming cost V 2 bases and J 11 bases; bases outside gene matches: 13. The chain's CDR3 is CASSLIRDRLIRAFF. Written as DNA, the CDR3 is TGTGCCAGCAGTTTAATACGGGACAGGCTCATCAGGGCTTTCTTT.

In regard to this clonotype: Compared with germline, one end of the junction differs, possibly owing to a read error. The chain is built from TRBV6-2 or TRBV6-3 and TRBJ1-6, with 9 positions matching TRBD1. Germline V gives CDR1 MNHEY, CDR2 SVGEGT. The CDR3 consists of 14 residues. In DNA form, the CDR3 reads TGTGCCAGCGGAATCGGGACAGGGTTTTCACTCCTCCACTTT. It specifies CASGIGTGFSLLHF.

The chain links TRBV12-3 or TRBV12-4 to TRBJ1-6; D unclear. Trimming removed 7 bases from V and 16 bases from J, with 23 bases in between. CDR3 length equals 14 residues. The CDR3 is CASNTTEANSALHF. CDR3 coding DNA: TGTGCCAGCAATACAACCGAGGCAAATTCAGCTCTCCACTTT.

The chain joins TRBV4-1 to TRBJ2-1; 9 bases map to TRBD2. Germline-derived CDR1 and CDR2 are MGHRA and YSYEKL. The trim removed 0 bases at V and 8 bases at J, leaving 11 bases unmatched. This CDR3 comprises 17 residues. CDR3 DNA: TGCGCCAGCAGCCAAGACCGGACTAGCGAGAGAAGACATGAGCAGTTCTTC. Protein sequence: CASSQDRTSERRHEQFF.

V usage is TRBV4-1 and J usage is TRBJ1-4, with D hard to call. V was trimmed by 8 bases and J by 5 bases, leaving 24 bases between them. Germline V lookup: CDR1 MGHRA, CDR2 YSYEKL. This CDR3 contains 17 residues. The CDR3 sequence is CASSTGSGQPTNEKLFF. Written as DNA, the CDR3 is TGCGCCAGCTCAACGGGGTCAGGCCAACCGACAAATGAAAAACTGTTTTTT.

This clonotype was detected only a few times. This chain uses TRBV13 with TRBJ1-1; D gene unclear. The V and J ends lost 9 bases and 4 bases respectively, with 9 bases between them. The CDR3 totals 11 residues. Germline values: CDR1 PRHDT, CDR2 FYEKMQ (reference sequence). CDR3 sequence: CASGWTTEAFF. The CDR3 coding sequence is TGTGCCAGTGGCTGGACCACTGAAGCTTTCTTT. Full variable domain (rest looked up from reference TRBV13 and TRBJ1-1): AAGVIQSPRHLIKEKRETATLKCYPIPRHDTVYWYQQGPGQDPQFLISFYEKMQSDKGSIPDRFSAQQFSDYHSELNMSSLELGDSALYFCASGWTTEAFFGQGTRLTVV.

Worth noting for this clonotype: A read error may produce the germline difference seen at one junction end. This chain uses TRBV5-4 with TRBJ2-3; D is undetermined. The CDR3 runs to 13 residues. Germline V gene sequence: CDR1 SGHNT, CDR2 YYREEE (reference sequence). This CDR3 reads CPSSETGTDTRYF. Written as DNA, the CDR3 is TGTCCCAGCAGCGAAACTGGCACAGATACGCGGTATTTT.

About this clonotype: A read error may account for a junction end that differs from germline. V and J are TRBV5-5 and TRBJ2-1; maybe TRBD1 (6 bases). Germline loops: CDR1 SGHKS, CDR2 YYEKEE (reference sequence). The CDR3 sequence is 13 residues long. CDR3: CASSLGTDHERFF. Written as DNA, the CDR3 is TGTGCCAGCAGCTTGGGGACAGACCATGAGCGGTTCTTC.

Notes on this clonotype: Possible read error: a much larger clone is one base away. V usage is TRBV19 and J usage is TRBJ2-7, with 10 bases lining up with TRBD1. Germline V gives CDR1 LNHDA, CDR2 SQIVND (reference sequence). The V and J ends lost 6 bases and 9 bases, in that order; junction bases with no gene match: 14. The CDR3 spans 15 residues. CDR3 DNA sequence: TGTGCCAGTAGCAGGAAGGGACAGGGGACCGGCGTGCAGTACTTC. Translation gives CASSRKGQGTGVQYF.

This clonotype was recorded once. The CDR3 carries no conserved terminal phenylalanine or tryptophan, so it likely arises from a read error. V gene TRBV11-1 combines with J gene TRBJ2-7, with D perhaps given as TRBD1 or TRBD2 (5 bases each). The CDR3 is made up of 15 amino acids. The germline V gene has CDR1 SGHAT and CDR2 FQDESV (reference sequence). CDR3 sequence reads: CASSYEIATDDEQYL. As DNA, the CDR3 is TGCGCCAGCAGCTACGAAATAGCGACAGACGACGAGCAGTACTTA.

Turning to this clonotype: At one end the junction does not follow the germline gene, possibly because of a read error. The rearrangement uses TRBV11-2 and TRBJ2-1, with 9 bases that match TRBD2. Per the germline V gene, CDR1 is SGHAT and CDR2 is FQNNGV. The CDR3 consists of 15 residues. CDR3 nucleotide sequence: TGTGCCAGCTGCTTTAAAGCGGGAGGAGACAATGAGCGGTTCTTC. Its translation: CASCFKAGGDNERFF.

Of note for this clonotype: A junction boundary mismatches the germline segment, possibly from a read error. The rearrangement joins TRBV11-2 to TRBJ2-1; TRBD2 matches 7 bases. The CDR3 is 17 residues long. Germline assignment: CDR1 SGHAT and CDR2 FQNNGV. The CDR3 DNA sequence: TGTGCCAGCACCCCAGAGGGCGGGGGAAGCGCCTATAATGAGCAGGTCTTC. It codes for CASTPEGGGSAYNEQVF.

This sequence joins TRBV11-1 and TRBJ2-5; D might be TRBD2 (5 bases). Germline CDR1 is SGHAT and CDR2 is FQDESV (reference sequence). The CDR3 runs 15 residues. Trimming shortened V by 9 bases and J by 2 bases, and 19 bases separated the two germline ends. CDR3 protein: CASSPERAVQETQYF. The CDR3 coding sequence is TGTGCCAGTAGCCCGGAACGAGCGGTTCAAGAGACCCAGTACTTC.

Concerning this clonotype: Here the CDR3 omits its conserved ending phenylalanine or tryptophan, so a read error is the likely source. The V gene is TRBV12-3 or TRBV12-4, the J gene TRBJ2-7; D unclear. The CDR3 consists of 16 residues. Trimming took off 9 bases at V and 2 bases at J, with 23 bases between the two ends. This chain's CDR3 is CASNTRARDLPYEQYS. CDR3 DNA sequence: TGTGCCAGTAATACCCGAGCGAGAGACCTACCCTACGAGCAGTACTCC.

In the case of this clonotype: One end of the junction varies from germline; a read error may be responsible. The rearrangement links TRBV20-1 to TRBJ2-5; D gene uncertain. Germline-derived CDR1 and CDR2 are DFQATT and SNEGSKA (reference sequence). This CDR3 spans 11 amino acids. CDR3 nucleotides: TGTAGTGTAGCAAAACAAGAGACCCAGTACTTC. Its translation: CSVAKQETQYF.

The chain joins TRBV28 to TRBJ1-1; no firm D call. This CDR3 has 11 residues. Germline values: CDR1 MDHEN, CDR2 SYDVKM. The CDR3 region is CGSRSNTEAFF. The CDR3 region has the DNA TGTGGCAGTAGGAGTAACACTGAAGCTTTCTTT.

Turning to this clonotype: Since no conserved phenylalanine or tryptophan closes the CDR3, a read error is the likely cause. This rearrangement joins TRBV24-1 to TRBJ2-5, with D perhaps being TRBD1 or TRBD2 (5 bases each). V was cut by 4 bases and J by 5 bases, with 13 bases left in between. CDR3 length equals 14 residues. Germline V gives CDR1 KGHDR, CDR2 SFDVKD. The CDR3 nucleotides read TGTGCCACCAGTGACACCGGGACGGGCGAGACCCAGTACATC. It specifies CATSDTGTGETQYI.

Notes on this clonotype: The junction and the germline gene differ at one end; a read error may be behind it. The chain employs TRBV6-1 and TRBJ2-1; a possible D gene is TRBD1 (5 bases). CDR1 and CDR2 from the germline V gene are MNHNS and SASEGT. The CDR3 contains 21 residues. The CDR3 loop reads CGSSERRLDLLLSTAYNEQFF. DNA of the CDR3: TGTGGCAGCAGTGAGCGCCGGTTAGACCTCTTACTCTCGACAGCCTACAATGAGCAGTTCTTC.

The chain carries TRBV6-1 and TRBJ2-5; D ambiguous. This CDR3 comprises 12 residues. Germline V gives CDR1 MNHNS, CDR2 SASEGT. Trimming stripped 9 bases from V and 9 bases from J, with 17 bases between. CDR3 in amino acids: CASHLRGDAQYF. As DNA, the CDR3 is TGTGCCAGTCACCTGAGAGGTGATGCCCAGTACTTC.

The chain uses TRBV4-1 and TRBJ2-7; TRBD2 agrees at 13 bases. CDR1 MGHRA and CDR2 YSYEKL come from the germline V gene. There are 17 residues in the CDR3. CDR3 in DNA: TGCGACAGTAGCCAAAATAGGAGGACTAGCGGGAGAGTCGAGCAGTACTTC. Its protein product is CDSSQNRRTSGRVEQYF.

Concerning this clonotype: The junction does not match germline at one end; this may be a read error. J is TRBJ2-6 and V is TRBV29-1, with TRBD1 as a possible D gene (5 bases). The CDR3 is made up of 15 amino acids. The V gene's germline CDR1 is SQVTM and CDR2 ANQGSEA. Written as DNA, the CDR3 is TGCATCGTCGTAGAACAGAACTCTGGGGCCAACGTCCTAACTTTC. Protein product: CIVVEQNSGANVLTF.

This clonotype was seen a few times. The chain's CDR3 is CASRGTGLDRKYF. In DNA, the CDR3 is TGTGCCAGCAGAGGGACAGGGTTGGATAGGAAGTATTTT. This chain uses TRBV11-1 with TRBJ2-3, with TRBD1 matching over 9 bases. The CDR3 extends over 13 amino acids. Germline V gene data show CDR1 as SGHAT and CDR2 as FQDESV (reference sequence). Trimming cost V 6 bases and J 13 bases; bases outside gene matches: 11.